The 23 T cell receptor beta chains presented below share a single source sample, sequenced in a study of cytomegalovirus exposure and HLA in healthy donors. PCR was performed using 60 Vbeta and 13 Jbeta primers. Clones were read by immunoSEQ multiplex PCR, and TCRdb kept only the in-frame ones, dropping some. Seen in this sample are 120,000 to 150,000 clones; the ten most common clones hold roughly 2.6%. The sample taken for sequencing was PBMCs. Source of these receptors: a man in his forties in good health and CMV-seronegative.

This chain uses TRBV2 with TRBJ1-1, with no clear D. Germline V gene sequence: CDR1 SNHLY, CDR2 FYNNEI. The CDR3 has 13 amino acids. Trimming cost V 1 base and J 1 base, with 4 bases left between them. The CDR3 nucleotides read TGTGCCAGCAGTGAAGTCCGGAACACTGAAGCTTTCTTT. Protein: CASSEVRNTEAFF.

The chain is built from TRBV5-1 and TRBJ1-6; 7 positions match TRBD1. V gave up 5 bases and J gave up 0 bases; unmatched junction bases: 8. From germline, CDR1 is SGHRS and CDR2 YFSETQ. This CDR3 has 17 amino acids. CDR3 in DNA: TGCGCCAGCAGTAAGGACAGGATTAGCTCCTATAATTCACCCCTCCACTTT. Protein sequence: CASSKDRISSYNSPLHF.

This chain connects TRBV28 to TRBJ2-7; tentative D call: TRBD1 (5 bases). The germline V gene has CDR1 MDHEN and CDR2 SYDVKM. The length of the CDR3 is 14 residues. Trimming cost V 5 bases and J 3 bases, with 14 bases left between them. The CDR3 sequence is CASSPPTVYYEQYF. The CDR3 bases are TGTGCCAGCAGTCCACCGACAGTCTACTACGAGCAGTACTTC.

The V gene is TRBV6-1, the J gene TRBJ2-5; possibly TRBD2 for D (5 bases). Germline V gene data show CDR1 as MNHNS and CDR2 as SASEGT. V dropped 7 bases and J dropped 5 bases, with 14 bases sitting between them. The CDR3 extends over 13 amino acids. The CDR3 sequence: CASTRVPGETQYF. CDR3 sequence (DNA): TGTGCCAGCACCCGTGTCCCGGGGGAGACCCAGTACTTC.

V usage is TRBV28 and J usage is TRBJ2-7; 8 bases are shared with TRBD2. This CDR3 has 14 residues. The germline gives CDR1 MDHEN, CDR2 SYDVKM. Trimming cost V 3 bases and J 4 bases; bases outside gene matches: 5. CDR3 sequence reads: CASSFGGALYEQYF. CDR3 DNA: TGTGCCAGCAGTTTCGGGGGGGCGCTGTACGAGCAGTACTTC. Drawing the rest from reference TRBV28 and TRBJ2-7, the complete variable domain is DVKVTQSSRYLVKRTGEKVFLECVQDMDHENMFWYRQDPGLGLRLIYFSYDVKMKEKGDIPEGYSVSREKKERFSLILESASTNQTSMYLCASSFGGALYEQYFGPGTRLTVT.

The chain combines TRBV19 with TRBJ1-3; 12 positions match TRBD1. V shed 7 bases, J shed 10 bases, and the junction held 8 bases outside the gene matches. CDR3 length: 14 amino acids. Germline V gene sequence: CDR1 LNHDA, CDR2 SQIVND (reference sequence). The CDR3 is CASTPGQGAQTIYF. The CDR3, as DNA: TGTGCCAGTACCCCGGGACAGGGGGCACAGACCATATATTTT.

The gene calls are TRBV27 and TRBJ1-2; D unclear. Trimming took 0 bases from V and 0 from J, leaving 17 bases between them. The germline V gene has CDR1 MNHEY and CDR2 SMNVEV (reference sequence). This CDR3 has 18 amino acids. The CDR3 bases are TGTGCCAGCAGTTTATCGAGCCAGGCCGGAAAAGCTAACTATGGCTACACCTTC. Protein: CASSLSSQAGKANYGYTF.

This chain joins TRBV5-6 and TRBJ2-5; maybe TRBD2 (6 bases). Gene TRBJ2-7 matches the end of the DNA better, so the J call may be wrong. Germline V lookup: CDR1 SGHDT, CDR2 YYEEEE. This CDR3 contains 13 residues. The chain's CDR3 is CASNQQGGYEQYF. DNA of the CDR3: TGTGCCAGCAACCAGCAGGGAGGTTACGAGCAGTACTTC.

The V and J genes are TRBV27 and TRBJ2-7, with 8 positions matching TRBD1. Per germline, CDR1 MNHEY and CDR2 SMNVEV (reference sequence). This CDR3 has 14 residues. The trim removed 4 bases at V and 4 bases at J, leaving 6 bases unmatched. Here the CDR3 reads CASSSRQGRYEQYF. In nucleotides, the CDR3 is TGTGCCAGCAGTTCTCGACAGGGGCGATACGAGCAGTACTTC.

This sequence joins TRBV5-6 and TRBJ2-5; 10 positions agree with TRBD1. This CDR3 comprises 18 residues. Germline lookup yields CDR1 SGHDT and CDR2 YYEEEE. Trimming cost V 6 bases and J 11 bases; bases outside gene matches: 25. CDR3 loop: CASTRWGRRQGALREQYF. CDR3 in DNA: TGTGCCAGCACCAGGTGGGGGAGACGACAGGGGGCTCTGAGGGAGCAGTACTTC.

The rearrangement uses TRBV4-2 and TRBJ2-2, with 7 bases matching TRBD1. This CDR3 has 17 residues. Trimming removed 0 bases from V and 4 bases from J; junction bases left unmatched: 8. The germline V gene encodes CDR1 LGHNA and CDR2 YNFKEQ. The CDR3 reads CASSQDGKGASTGELFF. The CDR3, as DNA: TGTGCCAGCAGCCAAGATGGGAAGGGGGCTAGCACCGGGGAGCTGTTTTTT.

The chain is built from TRBV5-6 and TRBJ1-3; no firm D call. The J call may be mistaken, given a closer DNA end match to TRBJ2-2. From germline, CDR1 is SGHDT and CDR2 YYEEEE. This CDR3 region has 15 residues. CDR3: CASSRRSLSTGELFF. The CDR3 DNA sequence: TGTGCCAGCAGCCGCCGGTCGCTGTCCACCGGGGAGCTGTTTTTT.

V and J are TRBV7-2 and TRBJ2-1; 11 bases map to TRBD2. This CDR3 has 15 residues. Looked up from germline, CDR1 is SGHTA and CDR2 is FQGNSA. V lost 5 bases, J lost 4 bases, and 4 bases stayed unmatched. The DNA of the CDR3 is TGTGCCAGCAGCAAGTCTAGCGGGGGGTACAATGAGCAGTTCTTC. It encodes CASSKSSGGYNEQFF.

The chain joins TRBV7-2 to TRBJ1-5; TRBD1 is a possible D gene (5 bases). Trimming removed 7 bases from V and 2 bases from J, with 12 bases in between. The CDR3 has 14 amino acids. In germline, CDR1 is SGHTA, CDR2 FQGNSA. The CDR3 coding sequence is TGTGCCAGCAACGCCGGGACTGGCAATCAGCCCCAGCATTTT. Its protein is CASNAGTGNQPQHF.

The gene calls are TRBV7-9 and TRBJ2-6; 7 nucleotides align to TRBD2. The junction had 8 bases not matched to a gene; V was cut back by 2 bases and J by 19 bases. This CDR3 spans 12 amino acids. CDR1 is SEHNR, CDR2 FQNEAQ, per germline (reference sequence). The CDR3 sequence is CASSLNGGKLTF. CDR3 bases: TGTGCCAGCAGCTTAAACGGGGGGAAATTAACTTTC.

V usage is TRBV6-5 and J usage is TRBJ2-2; 7 nucleotides match TRBD1. The germline CDR1 and CDR2 sequences are MNHEY and SVGAGI. The CDR3 sequence is 14 residues long. The ends lost 6 bases at V and 8 bases at J; junction bases unmatched: 9. This chain's CDR3 is CASRSDRAQGELFF. The CDR3 DNA is TGTGCCAGCAGATCCGACAGGGCCCAGGGGGAGCTGTTTTTT.

This chain links TRBV11-2 with TRBJ2-3; D possibly corresponds to TRBD1 (5 bases). The ends were cut back, 0 bases at V and 0 bases at J, with 10 bases in the middle. This CDR3 has 16 residues. Germline V gene sequence: CDR1 SGHAT, CDR2 FQNNGV. This CDR3 reads CASSLDGAASTDTQYF. CDR3 DNA sequence: TGTGCCAGCAGCTTAGATGGGGCGGCTAGCACAGATACGCAGTATTTT. Using reference TRBV11-2 and TRBJ2-3 for the parts outside the CDR3, the full variable domain is EAGVAQSPRYKIIEKRQSVAFWCNPISGHATLYWYQQILGQGPKLLIQFQNNGVVDDSQLPKDRFSAERLKGVDSTLKIQPAKLEDSAVYLCASSLDGAASTDTQYFGPGTRLTVL.

V is TRBV4-1 and J is TRBJ2-5; D may be TRBD2 (6 bases). V lost 1 base and J 4 bases, leaving 16 bases between the germline ends. Germline V gives CDR1 MGHRA, CDR2 YSYEKL. The CDR3 has 16 amino acids. CDR3 DNA: TGCGCCAGCAGCCAAGGTCCCGCCCTCGGGGGAGAGACCCAGTACTTC. Translation gives CASSQGPALGGETQYF.

This sequence joins TRBV25-1 and TRBJ1-2; no definite D call. The V gene lost 0 bases and the J gene lost 8 bases, with 10 bases spanning the gap. This CDR3 comprises 13 residues. The V gene's germline CDR1 is MGHDK and CDR2 SYGVNS. The CDR3 loop is CASSEYTVEGYTF. Written as DNA, the CDR3 is TGTGCCAGCAGTGAATACACGGTCGAGGGCTACACCTTC.

This rearrangement joins TRBV7-6 to TRBJ2-2; D remains unclear. The CDR3 has 14 amino acids. CDR1 is SGHVS and CDR2 is FNYEAQ in the germline V gene. V dropped 2 bases and J dropped 1 base, with 5 bases sitting between them. The CDR3 sequence: CASSLNGNTGELFF. The CDR3 nucleotides are TGTGCCAGCAGCTTAAACGGGAACACCGGGGAGCTGTTTTTT. Variable domain in full (rest from reference TRBV7-6 and TRBJ2-2): GAGVSQSPRYKVTKRGQDVALRCDPISGHVSLYWYRQALGQGPEFLTYFNYEAQQDKSGLPNDRFSAERPEGSISTLTIQRTEQRDSAMYRCASSLNGNTGELFFGEGSRLTVL.

V is TRBV7-2 and J is TRBJ1-5, with TRBD1 matching 8 bases. V lost 1 base to trimming and J lost 8 bases; unmatched junction nucleotides: 7. The CDR3 runs 15 residues. The V gene's germline CDR1 is SGHTA and CDR2 FQGNSA. This chain's CDR3 is CASSLENRGSEPQHF. The CDR3 coding sequence is TGTGCCAGCAGCTTAGAAAACAGGGGGTCTGAGCCCCAGCATTTT.

The CDR3 DNA sequence: TGTGCCAGCAGCCCATTTAGGGACAGCAATGAAAAACTGTTTTTT. Translated: CASSPFRDSNEKLFF. The chain links TRBV5-6 to TRBJ1-4, with 7 bases identical to TRBD1. V was pared by 4 bases and J by 5 bases, with 8 bases of the junction left unmatched. The CDR3 spans 15 residues. CDR1 and CDR2 from the germline V gene are SGHDT and YYEEEE.

The CDR3 is CASSPSGLTSYEQYF. CDR3 nucleotide sequence: TGTGCCAGCTCACCCTCGGGGTTAACCTCCTACGAGCAGTACTTC. This rearrangement joins TRBV18 to TRBJ2-5, with D possibly being TRBD2 (5 bases). TRBJ2-7 matches the DNA end more closely, so the J call is doubtful. Per germline, CDR1 KGHSH and CDR2 LQKENI. The CDR3 is 15 residues long.